This T cell receptor (beta chain) emerged from a study of shared clonotypes between healthy human individuals. Overall study: Each donor's CD8 memory used one plate, CD8 naive two, each CD4 subset three. Study observations and caveats: What naive subsets generally showed was a larger estimated richness than memory subsets showed. When naive CD4 clonotypes were compared across a handful of donors, approximately 5% were shared. Generation probability values for non-shared clonotypes were lower than those for clonotypes shared by all four donors.

Produced via immunoSEQ multiplex PCR; TCRdb's table is partial and in-frame only. The repertoire holds 300,000 to 400,000 clones, with roughly 87% as singletons. The ends lost 3 bases at V and 0 bases at J; junction bases unmatched: 18. Germline-derived CDR1 and CDR2 are SGDLS and YYNGEE. The CDR3 loop spans 20 amino acids. Points on this clone: Its antigen is not known.

Sequencing was done on a sample of memory CD8+ T cells sorted from blood. Subset given: CD45RO+ cells pooled with CCR7-negative TemRA cells. The rearrangement joins TRBV9 to TRBJ2-3, with TRBD2 identical over 8 bases. This TCR was recovered from a man in his late teens or twenties in good health. The CDR3 region is CASSAPSGSRASLSTDTQYF. The DNA for the CDR3 is TGTGCCAGCAGCGCACCAAGCGGGAGCCGTGCCTCGCTTAGCACAGATACGCAGTATTTT.